The next 31 T cell receptor beta chains were all read from a single sample in a study of T cell responses to AZD1222 COVID-19 vaccine. Sequencing was performed with immunoSEQ multiplex PCR; in TCRdb, only in-frame clones are kept and a portion is missing. Of 85,000 to 95,000 clones listed, 90% are singletons. The specimen was peripheral blood, collected on day 0 of AZD1222 vaccination. The receptors derive from an adult in good health.

The chain recombines TRBV6-5 with TRBJ2-7, with D perhaps given as TRBD1 or TRBD2 (5 bases each). The germline V and J ends were trimmed by 2 bases and 5 bases, with 13 bases remaining between them. The CDR3 sequence is 14 residues long. The germline gives CDR1 MNHEY, CDR2 SVGAGI. This CDR3 reads CASSYEGSPNEQYF. As DNA, the CDR3 is TGTGCCAGCAGTTACGAGGGGTCTCCGAACGAGCAGTACTTC.

In its sample, this clone was seen a few times. This chain joins TRBV6-2 or TRBV6-3 and TRBJ1-6; D may be TRBD1 (5 bases). This CDR3 spans 13 amino acids. Trimming took off 4 bases at V and 7 bases at J, with 8 bases between the two ends. Germline values: CDR1 MNHEY, CDR2 SVGEGT. The CDR3 reads CASSWGGNSPLHF. The CDR3 DNA follows: TGTGCCAGCAGTTGGGGGGGGAATTCACCCCTCCACTTT.

The chain has TRBV9 and TRBJ2-3, with a weak D call TRBD2 (6 bases). Germline V gives CDR1 SGDLS, CDR2 YYNGEE. The CDR3 loop spans 15 amino acids. The V end was cut by 0 bases, the J end by 5 bases, with 13 bases between. The CDR3 spells CASSVGGAKGDTQYF. CDR3 bases: TGTGCCAGCAGCGTAGGCGGGGCGAAGGGAGATACGCAGTATTTT. Based on the CDR3 plus reference TRBV9 and TRBJ2-3, the full variable domain is DSGVTQTPKHLITATGQRVTLRCSPRSGDLSVYWYQQSLDQGLQFLIQYYNGEERAKGNILERFSAQQFPDLHSELNLSSLELGDSALYFCASSVGGAKGDTQYFGPGTRLTVL.

The V call is TRBV27, the J call TRBJ1-6; TRBD1 matches 8 bases. This CDR3 has 12 residues. V lost 7 bases and J lost 9; bases outside the gene matches: 2. CDR1 is MNHEY and CDR2 is SMNVEV in the germline V gene (reference sequence). In DNA form, the CDR3 reads TGTGCCAGCACTACAGGGGGTTCACCCCTCCACTTT. Protein product: CASTTGGSPLHF.

Only a few counts were recorded for this clone. The genes are TRBV3-1 (or the pseudogene TRBV3-2) and TRBJ2-7; the match to TRBD2 covers 9 bases. The CDR3 contains 16 residues. The ends lost 1 base at V and 1 base at J; junction bases unmatched: 5. Germline-derived CDR1 and CDR2 are LGHDT and YNNKEL (reference sequence). In DNA, the CDR3 is TGTGCCAGCAGCCAAGTGGCTAGCGGGGCTTCCTACGAGCAGTACTTC. Its translation: CASSQVASGASYEQYF.

This chain connects TRBV21-1 to TRBJ1-5. TRBV21-1 is a pseudogene segment. The CDR3 length is 18 residues. This CDR3 is CASSKALGRQYSNQPQHF. The CDR3 coding sequence is TGTGCCAGCAGCAAAGCGCTCGGACGGCAATATAGCAATCAGCCCCAGCATTTT.

This chain joins TRBV19 and TRBJ1-3; D call uncertain. Trimming left V 3 bases short and J 0 bases short, with 6 bases between. Germline assignment: CDR1 LNHDA and CDR2 SQIVND (reference sequence). The CDR3 loop spans 14 amino acids. The CDR3 DNA reads TGTGCCAGTAGTATGGCGTCCTCTGGAAACACCATATATTTT. It yields the protein CASSMASSGNTIYF.

The gene calls are TRBV4-3 and TRBJ2-3, with 12 bases aligning to TRBD2. Germline V lookup: CDR1 LGHNA, CDR2 YSLEER. The V gene end was trimmed by 3 bases and the J gene end by 8 bases; junction bases not matched to a gene: 3. The CDR3 is 14 residues long. CDR3 residues: CASSHLAGGGTQYF. CDR3 coding DNA: TGCGCCAGCAGCCACCTAGCGGGGGGGGGTACGCAGTATTTT.

V gene TRBV4-1 combines with J gene TRBJ1-2; D is possibly TRBD1 (5 bases). Germline CDR1 is MGHRA and CDR2 is YSYEKL. The CDR3 extends over 14 amino acids. Trimming took 5 bases from V and 7 from J, leaving 17 bases between them. CDR3 residues: CASSINQGGSGYTF. The CDR3 DNA follows: TGCGCCAGCAGCATTAATCAGGGCGGGTCTGGCTACACCTTC.

V usage is TRBV27 and J usage is TRBJ1-4; weak D call: TRBD1 (6 bases). The germline V gene encodes CDR1 MNHEY and CDR2 SMNVEV (reference sequence). The CDR3 has 13 amino acids. V was trimmed by 6 bases and J by 2 bases, leaving 7 bases between them. Written as DNA, the CDR3 is TGTGCCAGCAGAGGGGGGACTAATGAAAAACTGTTTTTT. Translation: CASRGGTNEKLFF. Full variable domain (outside the CDR3, taken from reference TRBV27 and TRBJ1-4): EAQVTQNPRYLITVTGKKLTVTCSQNMNHEYMSWYRQDPGLGLRQIYYSMNVEVTDKGDVPEGYKVSRKEKRNFPLILESPSPNQTSLYFCASRGGTNEKLFFGSGTQLSVL.

A single count supports this clone. This chain links TRBV19 with TRBJ2-3; TRBD2 aligns across 8 bases. This CDR3 has 15 residues. J gave up 0 bases and V 4 bases, and 3 bases lay outside the gene matches. Germline CDR1 reads LNHDA; CDR2 reads SQIVND (reference sequence). In nucleotides, the CDR3 is TGTGCCAGTAGTACCGGGGGGGCTAGCACAGATACGCAGTATTTT. Amino acids: CASSTGGASTDTQYF.

This clone was picked up a small number of times. The CDR3 here is CSVQGPTPAQDGYTF. CDR3 DNA sequence: TGCAGCGTTCAGGGGCCCACGCCTGCCCAGGATGGCTACACCTTC. V and J are TRBV29-1 and TRBJ1-2; perhaps TRBD1 as D (6 bases). The CDR3 contains 15 residues. Trimming stripped 5 bases from V and 6 bases from J, with 22 bases between. Germline values: CDR1 SQVTM, CDR2 ANQGSEA.

The genes are TRBV7-9 and TRBJ1-1; D unclear. V lost 0 bases and J 0 bases, leaving 8 bases between the germline ends. Germline values: CDR1 SEHNR, CDR2 FQNEAQ (reference sequence). There are 15 residues in the CDR3. CDR3 protein: CASSLAGGMNTEAFF. CDR3 nucleotides: TGTGCCAGCAGCTTAGCGGGAGGGATGAACACTGAAGCTTTCTTT.

The chain uses TRBV27 and TRBJ2-3; TRBD2 matches 14 bases. The germline V gene has CDR1 MNHEY and CDR2 SMNVEV (reference sequence). Trimming took 5 bases from V and 5 from J; bases not matched to a gene: 6. The CDR3 has 16 residues. This CDR3 is CASSLRLAGGQDTQYF. The CDR3 bases are TGTGCCAGCAGTCTAAGACTAGCGGGGGGGCAAGATACGCAGTATTTT.

DNA of the CDR3: TGTGCCAGCTCATCCGGGTCGGGGTACGAGCAGTACTTC. It encodes CASSSGSGYEQYF. The chain uses TRBV18 and TRBJ2-7; the D gene is possibly TRBD2 (5 bases). Germline lookup yields CDR1 KGHSH and CDR2 LQKENI. V was trimmed by 5 bases and J by 4 bases, leaving 12 bases between them. The length of the CDR3 is 13 residues.

The chain couples TRBV6-5 to TRBJ2-1; TRBD2 matches at 12 bases. Germline values: CDR1 MNHEY, CDR2 SVGAGI. The CDR3 is 14 amino acids. V gave up 9 bases and J gave up 6 bases; unmatched junction bases: 6. CDR3 nucleotides: TGTGCCAGTCTAGCGGGGGGGCCTAGCAATGAGCAGTTCTTC. This encodes CASLAGGPSNEQFF.

The chain couples TRBV5-5 to TRBJ2-6, with D tentatively TRBD1 (6 bases). Germline loops: CDR1 SGHKS, CDR2 YYEKEE (reference sequence). Trimming removed 7 bases from V and 0 bases from J, with 11 bases in between. The CDR3 loop spans 15 amino acids. DNA of the CDR3: TGTGCCAGCGGACAGTTGTTCTCTGGGGCCAACGTCCTGACTTTC. Translating gives CASGQLFSGANVLTF.

The CDR3 coding sequence is TGTGCCAGCTCACCGGGCGAGGACTATGGCTACACCTTC. Amino acids: CASSPGEDYGYTF. The chain recombines TRBV18 with TRBJ1-2, with D unclear. Per the germline V gene, CDR1 is KGHSH and CDR2 is LQKENI. Trimming stripped 3 bases from V and 3 bases from J, with 8 bases between. CDR3 size: 13 residues.

A few counts support this clone. V and J are TRBV13 and TRBJ1-1, with 7 bases matching TRBD1. The CDR3 totals 17 residues. The germline V gene has CDR1 PRHDT and CDR2 FYEKMQ (reference sequence). J was trimmed by 0 bases and V by 1 base; bases with no gene match: 8. CDR3 sequence (DNA): TGTGCCAGCAGCTTAGCTCCCCGGACAGGTTTGAACACTGAAGCTTTCTTT. This codes for CASSLAPRTGLNTEAFF.

This clone showed up just once. The chain links TRBV21-1 to TRBJ1-5. TRBV21-1 is assigned pseudogene status. This CDR3 is built from 15 residues. CDR3 nucleotide sequence: TGTGCCAGCCGGCCTGGAGGTTTGGACAATCAGCCCCAGCATTTT. Its protein is CASRPGGLDNQPQHF.

The V call is TRBV19, the J call TRBJ1-5; 10 bases map to TRBD1. The germline V gene has CDR1 LNHDA and CDR2 SQIVND (reference sequence). Trimming removed 6 bases from V and 7 bases from J; junction bases left unmatched: 9. The CDR3 runs 15 residues. CDR3 loop: CASSLVTGGGQPQHF. The CDR3 region has the DNA TGTGCCAGTAGCCTGGTGACAGGGGGCGGGCAGCCCCAGCATTTT. Variable domain in full (rest from reference TRBV19 and TRBJ1-5): DGGITQSPKYLFRKEGQNVTLSCEQNLNHDAMYWYRQDPGQGLRLIYYSQIVNDFQKGDIAEGYSVSREKKESFPLTVTSAQKNPTAFYLCASSLVTGGGQPQHFGDGTRLSIL.

The gene calls are TRBV7-2 and TRBJ2-3; TRBD2 matches 13 bases. With V trimmed by 5 bases and J by 3 bases, 2 bases remained unmatched. Germline values: CDR1 SGHTA, CDR2 FQGNSA. CDR3 length: 15 amino acids. Written as DNA, the CDR3 is TGTGCCAGCAGCGCACTAGCGGGGGGGACAGATACGCAGTATTTT. Its translation is CASSALAGGTDTQYF.

On this clone itself: Sequence at one end of the junction differs from germline and may be a read error. The genes are TRBV7-7 and TRBJ2-5; 8 bases line up with TRBD1. Germline loops: CDR1 SSHAT, CDR2 FNYEAQ (reference sequence). This CDR3 contains 16 residues. The CDR3 protein is CASSLVGTGYQETQYF. CDR3 nucleotides: TGTGCTAGCAGCTTAGTGGGGACAGGCTACCAAGAGACCCAGTACTTC. Drawing the rest from reference TRBV7-7 and TRBJ2-5, the complete variable domain is GAGVSQSPRYKVTKRGQDVTLRCDPISSHATLYWYQQALGQGPEFLTYFNYEAQPDKSGLPSDRFSAERPEGSISTLTIQRTEQRDSAMYRCASSLVGTGYQETQYFGPGTRLLVL.

This chain connects TRBV11-2 to TRBJ2-7; a possible D gene is TRBD1 (6 bases). Looked up from germline, CDR1 is SGHAT and CDR2 is FQNNGV. V was trimmed by 6 bases and J by 0 bases, leaving 12 bases between them. This CDR3 region has 14 residues. CDR3: CASSSQGSSYEQYF. The CDR3 nucleotides read TGTGCCAGCAGTTCACAGGGATCCTCCTACGAGCAGTACTTC.

This chain connects TRBV27 to TRBJ1-2; D is undetermined. Germline CDR1 and CDR2: MNHEY and SMNVEV (reference sequence). Trimming took 8 bases from V and 6 from J, leaving 16 bases between them. The CDR3 spans 13 residues. CDR3: CASGYTLGHGYTF. CDR3 nucleotide sequence: TGTGCCAGCGGGTATACCTTGGGCCATGGCTACACCTTC.

This clone has only one observation. The V and J genes are TRBV7-2 and TRBJ2-1, with D possibly matching TRBD1 (5 bases). The CDR3 totals 13 residues. V shed 5 bases and J shed 5 bases, with 10 bases lying between them. Germline CDR1 is SGHTA and CDR2 is FQGNSA. This CDR3 is CASSQLGHNEQFF. As DNA, the CDR3 is TGTGCCAGCAGCCAGTTGGGGCACAATGAGCAGTTCTTC.

The CDR3 coding sequence is TGTGCCAGCAGTTACGTTCGTGATAGCTCCTACGAGCAGTACTTC. This encodes CASSYVRDSSYEQYF. The chain joins TRBV6-5 to TRBJ2-7, with unresolved D. This CDR3 has 15 amino acids. Per germline, CDR1 MNHEY and CDR2 SVGAGI. Trimming took off 2 bases at V and 0 bases at J, with 11 bases between the two ends.

The rearrangement joins TRBV14 to TRBJ1-3; D is undetermined. V was shortened by 2 bases and J by 0 bases, with 11 bases between the two germline ends. The germline CDR1 and CDR2 sequences are SGHDN and FVKESK. The CDR3 sequence is 16 residues long. CDR3 loop: CASSQRSALSGNTIYF. DNA of the CDR3: TGTGCCAGCAGCCAACGTTCAGCACTCTCTGGAAACACCATATATTTT.

The chain joins TRBV7-8 to TRBJ2-1, with TRBD2 matching over 7 bases. Germline V gives CDR1 SGHVS, CDR2 FQNEAQ. V lost 5 bases, J lost 2 bases, and 9 bases stayed unmatched. This CDR3 has 16 amino acids. The CDR3: CASSASSGRPYNEQFF. In DNA, the CDR3 is TGTGCCAGCAGCGCCTCCTCCGGGAGGCCCTACAATGAGCAGTTCTTC. Filled out from reference TRBV7-8 and TRBJ2-1, the complete variable domain reads GAGVSQSPRYKVAKRGQDVALRCDPISGHVSLFWYQQALGQGPEFLTYFQNEAQLDKSGLPSDRFFAERPEGSVSTLKIQRTQQEDSAVYLCASSASSGRPYNEQFFGPGTRLTVL.

This chain connects TRBV7-9 to TRBJ1-5; 9 bases are shared with TRBD1. V trimming: 5 bases; J trimming: 6 bases; junction bases outside the gene matches: 8. The CDR3 length is 15 residues. Germline assignment: CDR1 SEHNR and CDR2 FQNEAQ (reference sequence). CDR3 sequence reads: CASSPGQGGLQPQHF. DNA for the CDR3: TGTGCCAGCAGCCCGGGACAGGGTGGTCTTCAGCCCCAGCATTTT.

This clone was found a few times. The chain joins TRBV30 to TRBJ1-2, with TRBD1 matching 11 bases. In germline, CDR1 is GTSNPN, CDR2 SVGIG (reference sequence). This CDR3 region has 14 residues. The V and J ends lost 5 bases and 8 bases, in that order; junction bases with no gene match: 10. The CDR3 sequence is CAWGTGGWGKGYTF. CDR3 nucleotides: TGTGCCTGGGGGACAGGGGGATGGGGTAAAGGCTACACCTTC. The entire variable domain, with the rest obtained from reference TRBV30 and TRBJ1-2, is as follows: SQTIHQWPATLVQPVGSPLSLECTVEGTSNPNLYWYRQAAGRGLQLLFYSVGIGQISSEVPQNLSASRPQDRQFILSSKKLLLSDSGFYLCAWGTGGWGKGYTFGSGTRLTVV.